This entry concerns a single T cell receptor (beta chain). Its antigen remains unknown. The ends lost 0 bases at V and 4 bases at J; junction bases unmatched: 5. Per germline, CDR1 DFQATT and CDR2 SNEGSKA (reference sequence). The CDR3 extends over 14 amino acids. These data belong to a study of T-cell memory formation after mild COVID-19. Notes on the study in general: Memory from before infection featured some responding clones, which suggests cross-reactive memory joined.

TCRdb passed the 5' RACE reads through MiXCR, listing each CDR3 protein once. Here the sample spans fewer than 650,000 distinct CDR3 sequences, roughly 21% being singletons. The clonotype originates from an adult woman who had mild COVID-19 (a few samples of this study predate the infection). Cell type and time point are not known. The rearrangement uses TRBV20-1 and TRBJ1-2; 7 positions agree with TRBD1. The sequenced sample was PBMCs or a T cell subset sorted from them (not recorded which). CDR3 protein: CSARDRQGSYGYTF. In DNA form, the CDR3 reads TGCAGTGCTAGAGATAGACAGGGAAGCTATGGCTACACCTTC.